Sequencing of this TCR beta chain was carried out in a study of T-cell memory formation after mild COVID-19. This CDR3 contains 15 residues. V was clipped by 3 bases and J by 1 base, with 11 bases between them. Germline CDR1 reads MDHEN; CDR2 reads SYDVKM. TCRdb processed the 5' RACE reads anew with MiXCR; each CDR3 protein has one entry. The repertoire holds approximately 100,000 distinct CDR3 sequences, around 27% seen once, with 35% to 50% in the top ten. This clonotype was detected only a few times. The sequence was collected from a young man who had mild COVID-19 (a few samples of this study predate the infection). Cell type and time point are not known. The chain links TRBV28 to TRBJ2-3; perhaps TRBD1 as D (5 bases). Source material: PBMCs or a T cell subset sorted from them (not recorded which). The CDR3: CASSFLVRGTDTQYF. The CDR3, as DNA: TGTGCCAGCAGTTTTCTAGTCAGGGGCACAGATACGCAGTATTTT.